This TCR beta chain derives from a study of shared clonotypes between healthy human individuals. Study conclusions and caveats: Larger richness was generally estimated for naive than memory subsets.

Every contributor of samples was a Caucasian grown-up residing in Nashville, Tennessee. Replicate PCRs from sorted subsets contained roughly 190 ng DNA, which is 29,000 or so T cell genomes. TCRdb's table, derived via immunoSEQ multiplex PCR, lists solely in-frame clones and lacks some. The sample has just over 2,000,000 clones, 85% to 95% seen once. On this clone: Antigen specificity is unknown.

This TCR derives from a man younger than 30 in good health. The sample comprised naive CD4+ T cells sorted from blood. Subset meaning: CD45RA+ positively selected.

The CDR3 region has the DNA TGTGCCAGCAAGGTAACGGGGGGGCTCAATGAGCAGTTCTTC. Translated, it gives CASKVTGGLNEQFF. The V call is TRBV2, the J call TRBJ2-1; the match to TRBD2 covers 8 bases. Per germline, CDR1 SNHLY and CDR2 FYNNEI. J was trimmed by 6 bases and V by 7 bases; bases with no gene match: 8. The CDR3 is made up of 14 amino acids.